This T cell receptor beta chain comes out of a study of cytomegalovirus exposure and HLA in healthy donors. General study findings and limits: Generally TCR sequences proved uncommon, though certain public TCRs appeared in numerous donors. Differences between HLA loci emerged in a later analysis of TCR association rates, with DRB1 most and HLA-C fewest. With later analysis, a missense DCLRE1C variant became linked to TCR beta V- and J-gene trimming. It was assumed in the presence/absence analyses that sequencing depth was roughly uniform across donors.

Researchers ran the PCR with 60 Vbeta and 13 Jbeta primers. Profiling relied on immunoSEQ multiplex PCR, and the TCRdb table lists in-frame clones only, not all of them. The table includes 80,000 to 95,000 clones, 70% to 80% detected once. As to this clone: The antigen is not known.

V was cut by 6 bases and J by 0 bases, with 18 bases left in between. Germline V CDR1 and CDR2: MDHEN, SYDVKM. This CDR3 comprises 17 residues. The TCR sequence derives from a woman in her forties in good health and CMV-seropositive. Sequenced material: PBMCs. This chain connects TRBV28 to TRBJ2-1, with D possibly matching TRBD1 (5 bases). The CDR3 DNA reads as TGTGCCAGCAGCTGGGGCGTATTGGTCCTCTCCTACAATGAGCAGTTCTTC. This gives the protein CASSWGVLVLSYNEQFF.